Below, 24 T cell receptor beta chains from the same sample are listed, as sequenced in a study of blood T cell repertoires in COVID-19. TCRdb's copy holds only in-frame clones and misses some; the assay was immunoSEQ multiplex PCR. The table has 150,000 to 200,000 clones, about 92% seen once. The sample consisted of peripheral blood. The receptors derive from a man between 60 and 75 years old with active or convalescent COVID-19.

The chain recombines TRBV5-1 with TRBJ2-7, with TRBD1 identical over 10 bases. The germline V gene encodes CDR1 SGHRS and CDR2 YFSETQ. With 1 base clipped from V and 1 base from J, the junction kept 5 bases outside the gene matches. The CDR3 runs 16 residues. The DNA of the CDR3 is TGCGCCAGCAGCTTGAATCCGGGACAGGGGTCCTACGAGCAGTACTTC. This codes for CASSLNPGQGSYEQYF.

The chain is built from TRBV21-1 and TRBJ2-4; TRBD2, as called in the table, went unchecked against the DNA. TRBV21-1 is a recognized pseudogene. The CDR3 runs to 17 residues. The CDR3 DNA is TGTGCCAGCAGCAAAGGGGGCCTAGCGGGAGGGGGAAACATTCAGTACTTC. The encoded protein is CASSKGGLAGGGNIQYF.

This rearrangement joins TRBV11-2 to TRBJ2-5, with TRBD1 identical over 9 bases. Germline-derived CDR1 and CDR2 are SGHAT and FQNNGV. The trim removed 5 bases at V and 4 bases at J, leaving 17 bases unmatched. The CDR3 totals 18 residues. The chain's CDR3 is CASSVNSLGTGTTETQYF. The CDR3, as DNA: TGTGCCAGCAGCGTTAACTCTTTGGGGACAGGGACTACAGAGACCCAGTACTTC.

The genes are TRBV10-3 and TRBJ2-7; 7 bases are a match to TRBD1. The CDR3 covers 14 residues. Trimming at V came to 2 bases and at J to 4 bases, leaving 5 bases not matched to a gene. Germline CDR1 and CDR2: ENHRY and SYGVKD. CDR3: CAISETGAGYEQYF. The CDR3 bases are TGTGCCATCAGTGAGACAGGGGCAGGGTACGAGCAGTACTTC.

CDR3 in amino acids: CASRTTGNEQYF. CDR3 bases: TGTGCCAGCAGAACGACAGGGAACGAGCAGTACTTC. V is TRBV5-5 and J is TRBJ2-7; TRBD1 matches 7 bases. V lost 5 bases to trimming and J lost 5 bases; unmatched junction nucleotides: 4. Germline lookup yields CDR1 SGHKS and CDR2 YYEKEE (reference sequence). This CDR3 contains 12 residues.

The chain has TRBV7-2 and TRBJ1-6; the D gene is possibly TRBD1 (5 bases). CDR1 and CDR2 from the germline V gene are SGHTA and FQGNSA. This CDR3 has 15 residues. V was clipped by 4 bases and J by 3 bases, with 10 bases between them. Written as DNA, the CDR3 is TGTGCCAGCAGCTCTGCAGGGTACTATAATTCACCCCTCCACTTT. Protein: CASSSAGYYNSPLHF.

The table lists this clone with a few counts. The chain uses TRBV5-5 and TRBJ1-2; 9 bases fit TRBD1. Per the germline V gene, CDR1 is SGHKS and CDR2 is YYEKEE (reference sequence). The V segment lost 2 bases and the J segment 7 bases; nucleotides outside the gene matches: 9. The CDR3 is 15 amino acids. The DNA of the CDR3 is TGTGCCAGCAGCTTACAGGGGGCTGAAGTAATTGGCTACACCTTC. The encoded protein is CASSLQGAEVIGYTF. Drawing the rest from reference TRBV5-5 and TRBJ1-2, the complete variable domain is DAGVTQSPTHLIKTRGQQVTLRCSPISGHKSVSWYQQVLGQGPQFIFQYYEKEERGRGNFPDRFSARQFPNYSSELNVNALLLGDSALYLCASSLQGAEVIGYTFGSGTRLTVV.

J is TRBJ1-1 and V is TRBV6-1; no reliable D call. CDR1 is MNHNS, CDR2 SASEGT, per germline. The CDR3 extends over 17 amino acids. V was cut by 1 base and J by 0 bases, with 15 bases left in between. For the CDR3, the DNA is TGTGCCAGCAGTGAAGGCCTGGATGAGGCCGTGAACACTGAAGCTTTCTTT. The encoded protein is CASSEGLDEAVNTEAFF.

This chain uses TRBV6-1 with TRBJ1-2; D remains ambiguous. Germline V lookup: CDR1 MNHNS, CDR2 SASEGT. The V gene lost 1 base and the J gene lost 2 bases, with 8 bases spanning the gap. The CDR3 runs 14 residues. CDR3 nucleotide sequence: TGTGCCAGCAGTGAAGTCGGAGGAAACTATGGCTACACCTTC. This translates into CASSEVGGNYGYTF.

The chain links TRBV20-1 to TRBJ2-7, with D possibly being TRBD1 (5 bases). This CDR3 has 11 amino acids. V dropped 3 bases and J dropped 6 bases, with 9 bases sitting between them. The germline gives CDR1 DFQATT, CDR2 SNEGSKA (reference sequence). The CDR3 spells CSARGQLEQYF. DNA for the CDR3: TGCAGTGCTAGGGGGCAGCTCGAGCAGTACTTC.

The rearrangement links TRBV27 to TRBJ2-7, with TRBD1 identical over 9 bases. Germline lookup yields CDR1 MNHEY and CDR2 SMNVEV (reference sequence). The length of the CDR3 is 13 residues. V gave up 5 bases and J gave up 4 bases; unmatched junction bases: 3. CDR3 coding DNA: TGTGCCAGCAGTAAACAGGGGGCTTACGAGCAGTACTTC. Residues: CASSKQGAYEQYF.

The chain is built from TRBV12-3 or TRBV12-4 and TRBJ1-2, with D possibly matching TRBD1 (5 bases). Trimming took off 5 bases at V and 1 base at J, with 8 bases between the two ends. The CDR3 is made up of 13 amino acids. CDR3 sequence reads: CASSHDSNYGYTF. The CDR3 DNA sequence: TGTGCCAGCAGTCATGACAGTAACTATGGCTACACCTTC.

The gene calls are TRBV6-5 and TRBJ2-2, with 10 bases identical to TRBD1. V lost 6 bases to trimming and J lost 6 bases; unmatched junction nucleotides: 7. The germline gives CDR1 MNHEY, CDR2 SVGAGI. This CDR3 region has 15 residues. The CDR3 region has the DNA TGTGCCAGCAGCGTCCGGGACAGGGGAGCCGGGGAGCTGTTTTTT. It yields the protein CASSVRDRGAGELFF.

The rearrangement uses TRBV7-9 and TRBJ2-1; 7 bases line up with TRBD1. The germline CDR1 and CDR2 sequences are SEHNR and FQNEAQ (reference sequence). Germline trimming cut 5 bases from V and 4 bases from J; bases unmatched to any gene: 5. CDR3 length equals 14 residues. The DNA of the CDR3 is TGTGCCAGCAGCAAGGGACAGACGTACAATGAGCAGTTCTTC. The encoded protein is CASSKGQTYNEQFF. The full variable domain, rest sourced from reference TRBV7-9 and TRBJ2-1, is DTGVSQNPRHKITKRGQNVTFRCDPISEHNRLYWYRQTLGQGPEFLTYFQNEAQLEKSRLLSDRFSAERPKGSFSTLEIQRTEQGDSAMYLCASSKGQTYNEQFFGPGTRLTVL.

The rearrangement uses TRBV5-1 and TRBJ2-1; 14 nucleotides match TRBD2. The CDR3 is made up of 15 amino acids. Germline CDR1 and CDR2: SGHRS and YFSETQ. With V trimmed by 2 bases and J by 9 bases, 4 bases remained unmatched. This CDR3 reads CASSLGLAGGSEQFF. The CDR3 nucleotides are TGCGCCAGCAGCTTAGGACTAGCGGGAGGTTCTGAGCAGTTCTTC.

The chain joins TRBV15 to TRBJ1-1; 7 nucleotides agree with TRBD1. V lost 4 bases, J lost 5 bases, and 7 bases stayed unmatched. CDR1 is LNHNV and CDR2 is YYDKDF in the germline V gene (reference sequence). This CDR3 spans 14 amino acids. The CDR3 reads CATSTRQGGTEAFF. For the CDR3, the DNA is TGTGCCACCAGCACTCGACAGGGCGGGACTGAAGCTTTCTTT.

The chain employs TRBV10-3 and TRBJ1-2; the D gene is possibly TRBD1 (5 bases). Germline lookup yields CDR1 ENHRY and CDR2 SYGVKD. This CDR3 region has 15 residues. The ends were cut back, 0 bases at V and 7 bases at J, with 15 bases in the middle. Written as DNA, the CDR3 is TGTGCCATCAGTGAGTCGAGTAAAGGGGTGGGTGGCTACACCTTC. It specifies CAISESSKGVGGYTF.

The J gene is TRBJ1-4, the V gene TRBV25-1; the match to TRBD1 covers 8 bases. The germline gives CDR1 MGHDK, CDR2 SYGVNS. This CDR3 region has 14 residues. The junction had 7 bases not matched to a gene; V was cut back by 6 bases and J by 7 bases. The CDR3 loop reads CASSPTGVREKLFF. The CDR3 nucleotides are TGTGCCAGCAGCCCGACAGGGGTTCGTGAAAAACTGTTTTTT.

The rearrangement joins TRBV6-5 to TRBJ1-1; TRBD1 is a possible D gene (6 bases). Germline CDR1 reads MNHEY; CDR2 reads SVGAGI. This CDR3 comprises 14 residues. The V end was cut by 10 bases, the J end by 1 base, with 16 bases between. The CDR3: CATILRGGNTEAFF. CDR3 coding DNA: TGTGCCACTATTTTGAGGGGGGGGAACACTGAAGCTTTCTTT.

The V call is TRBV5-1, the J call TRBJ1-2; unclear D gene. V lost 2 bases and J 1 base, leaving 6 bases between the germline ends. CDR3 length: 13 residues. Germline CDR1 SGHRS, CDR2 YFSETQ. The CDR3 nucleotides read TGCGCCAGCAGCTTACAAGTTAACTATGGCTACACCTTC. Encoded protein: CASSLQVNYGYTF.

The CDR3 DNA is TGTGCCAGCAGTTTTTTTAGAGGAGTCCCCATATATTTT. This gives the protein CASSFFRGVPIYF. V usage is TRBV12-3 or TRBV12-4 and J usage is TRBJ1-3; D ambiguous. The CDR3 is 13 residues long. V was trimmed by 3 bases and J by 11 bases, leaving 14 bases between them.

J is TRBJ1-2 and V is TRBV6-5; D possibly corresponds to TRBD1 (6 bases). The germline V and J ends were trimmed by 6 bases and 0 bases, with 11 bases remaining between them. Germline CDR1 is MNHEY and CDR2 is SVGAGI. The CDR3 extends over 14 amino acids. CDR3 protein: CASRRDTANYGYTF. CDR3 bases: TGTGCCAGCAGGAGGGACACGGCTAACTATGGCTACACCTTC.

V is TRBV27 and J is TRBJ2-7; the D is unclear. The CDR3 is 12 amino acids. V dropped 4 bases and J dropped 3 bases, with 7 bases sitting between them. The germline V gene has CDR1 MNHEY and CDR2 SMNVEV (reference sequence). CDR3 protein: CASSSLYYEQYF. The CDR3 DNA is TGTGCCAGCAGTTCACTATACTACGAGCAGTACTTC.

This chain connects TRBV4-2 to TRBJ1-5; 8 positions match TRBD1. The CDR3 contains 17 residues. Germline V gives CDR1 LGHNA, CDR2 YNFKEQ. J gave up 0 bases and V 2 bases, and 6 bases lay outside the gene matches. The CDR3 is CASSQNRGVLSNQPQHF. In DNA, the CDR3 is TGTGCCAGCAGCCAAAACAGGGGGGTTCTTAGCAATCAGCCCCAGCATTTT.